The 27 T cell receptor beta chains below all came from one sample that was sequenced in a study of CD8+CD57+ T cells in acquired aplastic anemia. The study profiled TCR beta VDJ and CDR3 using genomic DNA as template. Each CDR3 protein is one row after TCRdb ran MiXCR on the reads. Of about 98,000 distinct CDR3 sequences listed, 55% to 80% are singletons. Patients selected for sequencing had displayed CD8+CD57+ cell expansion by flow cytometry. What was sequenced was sorted CD4+, CD8+, or CD8+CD57+ T cells (not recorded which) from PBMCs. The source of these receptors is a human donor with aplastic anemia.

The V call is TRBV24-1, the J call TRBJ2-7; D call uncertain. Looked up from germline, CDR1 is KGHDR and CDR2 is SFDVKD. Trimming pared 1 base from V and 5 bases from J, leaving 17 bases between. CDR3 length: 16 amino acids. CDR3 in DNA: TGTGCCACCAGTGATTTAATTCAGGTATCGGGCCACGAGCAGTACTTC. It encodes CATSDLIQVSGHEQYF.

The V call is TRBV25-1, the J call TRBJ1-3, with D possibly TRBD1 on 6 matching bases. V lost 4 bases, J lost 4 bases, and 14 bases lay in between. The germline V gene has CDR1 MGHDK and CDR2 SYGVNS. The CDR3 is 15 amino acids. CDR3 amino acids: CASSANRASGNTIYF. The CDR3, as DNA: TGTGCCAGCAGTGCCAACAGGGCGTCGGGAAACACCATATATTTT. The full variable domain, in which reference TRBV25-1 and TRBJ1-3 provide the parts outside the CDR3, is EADIYQTPRYLVIGTGKKITLECSQTMGHDKMYWYQQDPGMELHLIHYSYGVNSTEKGDLSSESTVSRIRTEHFPLTLESARPSHTSQYLCASSANRASGNTIYFGEGSWLTVV.

Written as DNA, the CDR3 is TGTGCCAGCAGTCCGACTTTGGACGGGCCGAAGAACTATGGCTACACCTTC. It is translated as CASSPTLDGPKNYGYTF. The genes are TRBV3-1 and TRBJ1-2; D is unresolved. Trimming pared 6 bases from V and 2 bases from J, leaving 22 bases between. The CDR3 consists of 17 residues. Germline V gene sequence: CDR1 LGHDT, CDR2 YNNKEL (reference sequence).

This clonotype has ten or more counts. This chain connects TRBV7-9 to TRBJ1-2; D is uncertain. Germline CDR1 is SEHNR and CDR2 is FQNEAQ (reference sequence). V was cut by 5 bases and J by 6 bases, with 13 bases left in between. CDR3 length: 13 residues. The CDR3 coding sequence is TGTGCCAGCAGCCCGTCCGGGAATCATGGCTACACCTTC. Its translation is CASSPSGNHGYTF.

The J gene is TRBJ2-7, the V gene TRBV24-1, with D perhaps matching TRBD1 or TRBD2 (5 bases each). V gave up 7 bases and J gave up 4 bases, with 10 bases separating them. CDR1 is KGHDR and CDR2 is SFDVKD in the germline V gene. This CDR3 is 12 amino acids long. DNA of the CDR3: TGTGCCACCAGAGGGACCGCATACGAGCAGTACTTC. This gives the protein CATRGTAYEQYF.

This clonotype appeared a few times. This chain joins TRBV19 and TRBJ1-5, with 8 bases matching TRBD1. Trimming took 5 bases from V and 7 from J; bases not matched to a gene: 4. The CDR3 loop spans 13 amino acids. The V gene's germline CDR1 is LNHDA and CDR2 SQIVND (reference sequence). CDR3 bases: TGTGCCAGTAGTCAGACAGGGGTGCAGCCCCAGCATTTT. Translating gives CASSQTGVQPQHF.

This chain connects TRBV10-3 to TRBJ1-5, with TRBD1 identical over 8 bases. The CDR3 has 12 residues. Germline-derived CDR1 and CDR2 are ENHRY and SYGVKD. V lost 10 bases and J lost 8; bases outside the gene matches: 7. CDR3 in amino acids: CATRTGQEPQHF. The CDR3 DNA is TGTGCCACCAGGACAGGGCAGGAGCCCCAGCATTTT.

The genes are TRBV20-1 and TRBJ2-5, with TRBD2 identical over 9 bases. After removal of 5 bases from V and 3 bases from J, the junction contained 4 bases not matched to a gene. Germline loops: CDR1 DFQATT, CDR2 SNEGSKA (reference sequence). The CDR3 sequence is 13 residues long. The chain's CDR3 is CSAFQREEETQYF. CDR3 bases: TGCAGTGCTTTCCAGCGGGAGGAAGAGACCCAGTACTTC.

The rearrangement uses TRBV19 and TRBJ1-1; possibly TRBD1 for D (5 bases). V lost 4 bases and J 1 base, leaving 16 bases between the germline ends. Germline-derived CDR1 and CDR2 are LNHDA and SQIVND (reference sequence). This CDR3 is built from 16 residues. The CDR3 region has the DNA TGTGCCAGTAGTACCCGGACACAGTGGGGGAACACTGAAGCTTTCTTT. This sequence encodes CASSTRTQWGNTEAFF.

The rearrangement joins TRBV20-1 to TRBJ2-5; 12 bases line up with TRBD2. Germline CDR1 is DFQATT and CDR2 is SNEGSKA (reference sequence). This CDR3 spans 15 amino acids. The trim removed 3 bases at V and 4 bases at J, leaving 6 bases unmatched. The CDR3 nucleotides are TGCAGTGCTAGTGGGCTAGCGGGGGGGCCAGAGACCCAGTACTTC. Its translation: CSASGLAGGPETQYF.

The V call is TRBV29-1, the J call TRBJ2-5; TRBD1 is a possible D gene (6 bases). V gave up 7 bases and J gave up 4 bases, with 10 bases separating them. Germline lookup yields CDR1 SQVTM and CDR2 ANQGSEA. CDR3 length equals 11 residues. Here the CDR3 DNA reads TGCAGCGCGCCACAGGGAGAGACCCAGTACTTC. Translation: CSAPQGETQYF.

The gene calls are TRBV11-3 and TRBJ1-1, with TRBD1 matching over 8 bases. V lost 5 bases and J lost 0; bases outside the gene matches: 5. The CDR3 has 15 residues. Germline CDR1 and CDR2: SGHNT and YENEEA. CDR3: CASSPRTGMNTEAFF. For the CDR3, the DNA is TGTGCCAGCAGCCCCCGGACAGGGATGAACACTGAAGCTTTCTTT.

The chain joins TRBV10-3 to TRBJ1-1; tentatively, D is TRBD1 (6 bases). The V gene lost 6 bases and the J gene lost 0 bases, with 11 bases spanning the gap. CDR1 ENHRY and CDR2 SYGVKD come from the germline V gene. This CDR3 region has 14 residues. The CDR3 nucleotides are TGTGCCATCAGGGCGGGACACCTGAACACTGAAGCTTTCTTT. Its translation is CAIRAGHLNTEAFF.

This rearrangement joins TRBV6-1 to TRBJ2-1, with TRBD2 matching over 13 bases. V trimming: 5 bases; J trimming: 7 bases; junction bases outside the gene matches: 8. There are 16 residues in the CDR3. The germline V gene has CDR1 MNHNS and CDR2 SASEGT. The CDR3 sequence is CASSRTSGGPGNEQFF. CDR3 in DNA: TGTGCCAGCAGTCGGACTAGCGGGGGCCCCGGGAATGAGCAGTTCTTC.

The table lists this clonotype with a few counts. In nucleotides, the CDR3 is TGTGCCAGCAGCTCCGACACGGGTACGCAGTATTTT. This sequence encodes CASSSDTGTQYF. The gene calls are TRBV7-9 and TRBJ2-3, with D uncertain. The V end lost 4 bases, the J end lost 8 bases, and 10 bases lay between the germline ends. This CDR3 contains 12 residues. Germline CDR1 and CDR2: SEHNR and FQNEAQ (reference sequence).

This chain joins TRBV7-2 and TRBJ1-1; D perhaps matches TRBD1 (5 bases). V was clipped by 3 bases and J by 5 bases, with 13 bases between them. The V gene's germline CDR1 is SGHTA and CDR2 FQGNSA. The CDR3 sequence is 14 residues long. CDR3 bases: TGTGCCAGCAGCTTGGAGGGGACCGTAACTGAAGCTTTCTTT. Translating gives CASSLEGTVTEAFF.

Many counts were recorded for this clonotype. The chain employs TRBV7-9 and TRBJ2-1; 7 positions agree with TRBD1. The V and J ends lost 3 bases and 5 bases, in that order; junction bases with no gene match: 7. The CDR3 runs 15 residues. Germline CDR1 SEHNR, CDR2 FQNEAQ (reference sequence). CDR3 residues: CASSFPDRAHNEQFF. The CDR3 DNA reads TGTGCCAGCAGCTTCCCAGACAGGGCGCACAATGAGCAGTTCTTC. Supplemented by reference TRBV7-9 and TRBJ2-1, the full variable domain reads DTGVSQNPRHKITKRGQNVTFRCDPISEHNRLYWYRQTLGQGPEFLTYFQNEAQLEKSRLLSDRFSAERPKGSFSTLEIQRTEQGDSAMYLCASSFPDRAHNEQFFGPGTRLTVL.

The chain has TRBV24-1 and TRBJ2-3; perhaps TRBD1 as D (6 bases). CDR3 size: 14 residues. The V end lost 11 bases, the J end lost 3 bases, and 17 bases lay between the germline ends. Per germline, CDR1 KGHDR and CDR2 SFDVKD. Here the CDR3 reads CASKGQTSTDTQYF. The CDR3 coding sequence is TGTGCCAGCAAAGGACAGACATCAACAGATACGCAGTATTTT.

This clonotype was counted between two and nine times. V usage is TRBV7-6 and J usage is TRBJ2-7; D not certain. Looked up from germline, CDR1 is SGHVS and CDR2 is FNYEAQ. CDR3 length: 11 amino acids. Trimming stripped 5 bases from V and 4 bases from J, with 6 bases between. The DNA for the CDR3 is TGTGCCAGCAGCAAGGGTTACGAGCAGTACTTC. It specifies CASSKGYEQYF.

This clonotype came up a few times. The chain combines TRBV19 with TRBJ1-6, with 10 bases identical to TRBD1. The CDR3 sequence is 15 residues long. Germline trimming cut 4 bases from V and 9 bases from J; bases unmatched to any gene: 6. Germline loops: CDR1 LNHDA, CDR2 SQIVND (reference sequence). The CDR3 bases are TGTGCCAGTAGTACTGGACAGGGGGTGCGTTCACCCCTCCACTTT. It specifies CASSTGQGVRSPLHF. The whole variable domain, filled in from reference TRBV19 and TRBJ1-6, reads DGGITQSPKYLFRKEGQNVTLSCEQNLNHDAMYWYRQDPGQGLRLIYYSQIVNDFQKGDIAEGYSVSREKKESFPLTVTSAQKNPTAFYLCASSTGQGVRSPLHFGNGTRLTVT.

The chain recombines TRBV9 with TRBJ2-2, with unresolved D. Germline lookup yields CDR1 SGDLS and CDR2 YYNGEE. The CDR3 covers 12 residues. V was clipped by 0 bases and J by 6 bases, with 3 bases between them. Here the CDR3 DNA reads TGTGCCAGCAGCGTAGCCCCCGGGGAGCTGTTTTTT. Amino acid sequence: CASSVAPGELFF.

The sample holds many counts of this clonotype. V gene TRBV14 combines with J gene TRBJ2-6; D perhaps matches TRBD1 (6 bases). Trimming took off 0 bases at V and 4 bases at J, with 13 bases between the two ends. Germline V lookup: CDR1 SGHDN, CDR2 FVKESK. The CDR3 has 17 residues. The chain's CDR3 is CASSQESWGTGANVLTF. The CDR3 bases are TGTGCCAGCAGCCAAGAAAGTTGGGGGACAGGGGCCAACGTCCTGACTTTC.

This sequence joins TRBV6-5 and TRBJ2-1; D possibly matches TRBD1 or TRBD2 (5 bases each). The CDR3 covers 15 residues. Germline CDR1 and CDR2: MNHEY and SVGAGI. V was pared by 0 bases and J by 6 bases, with 12 bases between. CDR3 sequence: CASSYSGTPINEQFF. Here the CDR3 DNA reads TGTGCCAGCAGTTACTCGGGGACGCCGATCAATGAGCAGTTCTTC.

The chain recombines TRBV15 with TRBJ2-5; 8 bases agree with TRBD1. CDR1 LNHNV and CDR2 YYDKDF come from the germline V gene (reference sequence). The CDR3 runs to 14 residues. The trim removed 5 bases at V and 4 bases at J, leaving 6 bases unmatched. This chain's CDR3 is CATSPRTGTETQYF. Written as DNA, the CDR3 is TGTGCCACCAGCCCTAGGACAGGGACAGAGACCCAGTACTTC.

The genes are TRBV19 and TRBJ2-1; D possibly corresponds to TRBD2 (7 bases). V was pared by 5 bases and J by 4 bases, with 18 bases between. Per germline, CDR1 LNHDA and CDR2 SQIVND (reference sequence). CDR3 size: 16 residues. DNA for the CDR3: TGTGCCAGTAGTGACCCAAGTCGGGGGGCTTACAATGAGCAGTTCTTC. It yields the protein CASSDPSRGAYNEQFF.

The rearrangement joins TRBV29-1 to TRBJ1-1; TRBD1 matches at 7 bases. V lost 6 bases and J lost 2; bases outside the gene matches: 6. The CDR3 runs 13 residues. Germline V lookup: CDR1 SQVTM, CDR2 ANQGSEA. In DNA, the CDR3 is TGCAGCGTGGCCGGGACAGCTAACACTGAAGCTTTCTTT. This codes for CSVAGTANTEAFF.

This clonotype has a handful of counts. V gene TRBV20-1 combines with J gene TRBJ2-3; 10 bases line up with TRBD2. V lost 5 bases and J lost 6; bases outside the gene matches: 5. The CDR3 spans 13 residues. The germline gives CDR1 DFQATT, CDR2 SNEGSKA (reference sequence). CDR3 DNA: TGCAGTGCTCTAGCGGGAGTAACCGATACGCAGTATTTT. Its protein is CSALAGVTDTQYF.